These 29 T cell receptor beta chains were all obtained from the same sample, sequenced in a study of control samples from healthy donors and cancer patients (TCRdb year 2020). Library generation was performed with the immunoSEQ multiplex PCR assay. Entries here come from immuneACCESS through TCRdb and include only in-frame sequences with V and J called. Some clones fail to appear in such tables; in the studies checked, an unresolved V gene covers under half of the shortfall, and the cause of the remainder is unknown. The sample includes around 90,000 clones, with around 85% observed a single time. The ten top clones hold roughly 2% of the sample. The sequenced sample consisted of blood. The receptors shown here come from a woman aged 40-49 years in good health.

V and J are TRBV12-5 and TRBJ2-3; weak D call: TRBD2 (5 bases). The CDR3 is 14 amino acids. Looked up from germline, CDR1 is LGHNT and CDR2 is FRNRAP. V dropped 3 bases and J dropped 1 base, with 8 bases sitting between them. DNA for the CDR3: TGTGCTAGTGGTTTCGGAGGACGCACAGATACGCAGTATTTT. It translates to CASGFGGRTDTQYF.

The chain joins TRBV4-1 to TRBJ1-1; no reliable D call. CDR3 size: 13 residues. In germline, CDR1 is MGHRA, CDR2 YSYEKL. V dropped 0 bases and J dropped 5 bases, with 7 bases sitting between them. The CDR3 protein is CASSQEGGTEAFF. The CDR3 DNA reads TGCGCCAGCAGCCAAGAAGGTGGGACTGAAGCTTTCTTT.

This CDR3 reads CASSFGTSGGHNEQFF. The CDR3 DNA reads as TGCGCCAGCAGCTTCGGAACTAGCGGGGGACACAATGAGCAGTTCTTC. V and J are TRBV5-1 and TRBJ2-1; 11 nucleotides align to TRBD2. V trimming: 2 bases; J trimming: 5 bases; junction bases outside the gene matches: 6. This CDR3 contains 16 residues. In germline, CDR1 is SGHRS, CDR2 YFSETQ.

This rearrangement joins TRBV13 to TRBJ2-5; D assignment may be TRBD1 or TRBD2 (5 bases each). V lost 8 bases, J lost 4 bases, and 14 bases lay in between. The germline gives CDR1 PRHDT, CDR2 FYEKMQ (reference sequence). This CDR3 has 13 residues. The DNA for the CDR3 is TGTGCCAGCGTAGGGGCTGGAGGAGAGACCCAGTACTTC. This sequence encodes CASVGAGGETQYF.

The chain is built from TRBV5-8 and TRBJ2-7, with D tentatively TRBD2 (5 bases). The CDR3 spans 16 residues. V lost 2 bases and J 2 bases, leaving 17 bases between the germline ends. Germline assignment: CDR1 SGHTS and CDR2 YDEGEE. CDR3 bases: TGTGCCAGCAGCTTTTCCCGGGAATTTGAAACCTACGAGCAGTACTTC. It codes for CASSFSREFETYEQYF.

V usage is TRBV7-2 and J usage is TRBJ1-2, with TRBD1 as a possible D gene (5 bases). The V gene's germline CDR1 is SGHTA and CDR2 FQGNSA. V was clipped by 0 bases and J by 8 bases, with 16 bases between them. CDR3 length equals 15 residues. CDR3 coding DNA: TGTGCCAGCAGCTTAGCCCAGGGAGGAAGAGAGGGCTACACCTTC. Its protein is CASSLAQGGREGYTF.

The chain is built from TRBV30 and TRBJ2-3; the D gene is possibly TRBD2 (6 bases). There are 15 residues in the CDR3. Germline V gene lookup returns CDR1 GTSNPN and CDR2 SVGIG (reference sequence). V dropped 5 bases and J dropped 4 bases, with 19 bases sitting between them. CDR3 bases: TGTGCCTGGGGGGGTTGGGGTAGCGGTCCAGATACGCAGTATTTT. The encoded protein is CAWGGWGSGPDTQYF.

V usage is TRBV19 and J usage is TRBJ2-7; 7 nucleotides line up with TRBD1. This CDR3 comprises 13 residues. Unmatched junction bases numbered 4, after V lost 7 bases and J lost 1 base. Germline values: CDR1 LNHDA, CDR2 SQIVND (reference sequence). CDR3 residues: CASTQGPSYEQYF. The CDR3, as DNA: TGTGCCAGTACACAGGGGCCGTCCTACGAGCAGTACTTC.

This clone appeared a few times. The CDR3 sequence: CASSSFQGLTGELFF. CDR3 DNA sequence: TGTGCCAGCAGCTCGTTCCAGGGGTTGACCGGGGAGCTGTTTTTT. The rearrangement links TRBV7-2 to TRBJ2-2; possibly TRBD1 for D (6 bases). Germline V gene data show CDR1 as SGHTA and CDR2 as FQGNSA. V lost 4 bases, J lost 5 bases, and 14 bases lay in between. This CDR3 spans 15 amino acids. Drawing the rest from reference TRBV7-2 and TRBJ2-2, the complete variable domain is GAGVSQSPSNKVTEKGKDVELRCDPISGHTALYWYRQSLGQGLEFLIYFQGNSAPDKSGLPSDRFSAERTGGSVSTLTIQRTQQEDSAVYLCASSSFQGLTGELFFGEGSRLTVL.

The chain recombines TRBV7-3 with TRBJ2-2; the D is unclear. This CDR3 spans 14 amino acids. V lost 0 bases and J lost 2, with 4 bases in between. CDR1 is SGHTA, CDR2 FQGTGA, per germline. Written as DNA, the CDR3 is TGTGCCAGCAGCTTAACCAGTAACACCGGGGAGCTGTTTTTT. It yields the protein CASSLTSNTGELFF.

The V and J genes are TRBV6-2 or TRBV6-3 and TRBJ1-1; TRBD1 is a possible D gene (5 bases). The CDR3 runs 13 residues. Trimming stripped 6 bases from V and 7 bases from J, with 15 bases between. Germline V lookup: CDR1 MNHEY, CDR2 SVGEGT. This chain's CDR3 is CASSERGQYEAFF. The CDR3 DNA sequence: TGTGCCAGCAGCGAAAGGGGCCAATATGAAGCTTTCTTT.

This chain links TRBV4-1 with TRBJ1-1; D not certain. In germline, CDR1 is MGHRA, CDR2 YSYEKL. The germline V and J ends were trimmed by 0 bases and 0 bases, with 8 bases remaining between them. The CDR3 consists of 15 residues. Written as DNA, the CDR3 is TGCGCCAGCAGCCAAGACGAAACCTTGAACACTGAAGCTTTCTTT. Its translation: CASSQDETLNTEAFF.

The rearrangement uses TRBV10-3 and TRBJ1-1; possible D gene TRBD1, 5 bases. The CDR3 is 12 amino acids. The V gene's germline CDR1 is ENHRY and CDR2 SYGVKD. The V and J ends lost 0 bases and 11 bases respectively, with 10 bases between them. The CDR3 DNA reads as TGTGCCATCAGTGAGTCGGGGGTTGGGGCTTTCTTT. This translates into CAISESGVGAFF.

The DNA for the CDR3 is TGTGCCAGCAGTGAAAGGACAGGGAAGAACACTGAAGCTTTCTTT. Residues: CASSERTGKNTEAFF. The chain carries TRBV2 and TRBJ1-1; TRBD1 agrees at 8 bases. This CDR3 has 15 amino acids. The germline gives CDR1 SNHLY, CDR2 FYNNEI. V shed 2 bases and J 1 base; nucleotides not matched to a gene: 3.

V is TRBV9 and J is TRBJ2-7; 8 nucleotides align to TRBD1. There are 14 residues in the CDR3. Trimming cost V 4 bases and J 4 bases; bases outside gene matches: 7. The germline V gene has CDR1 SGDLS and CDR2 YYNGEE. Here the CDR3 DNA reads TGTGCCAGCAGCCCCGGGACAGGAGATTACGAGCAGTACTTC. Its protein product is CASSPGTGDYEQYF.

This clone has only a few counts. The same CDR3 can be traced to other DNA sequences in this sample. The chain uses TRBV10-1 and TRBJ2-7, with D unclear. This CDR3 is built from 12 residues. Germline V gives CDR1 WNHNN, CDR2 SYGVQD (reference sequence). Trimming removed 0 bases from V and 4 bases from J, with 4 bases in between. The CDR3 DNA follows: TGCGCCAGCAGTGAGTCGGGGTACGAGCAGTACTTC. This translates into CASSESGYEQYF.

The count of this clone is one. The chain joins TRBV6-6 to TRBJ2-3; 7 nucleotides agree with TRBD1. After removal of 8 bases from V and 7 bases from J, the junction contained 9 bases not matched to a gene. The CDR3 runs 13 residues. Germline CDR1 is MNHNY and CDR2 is SVGAGI (reference sequence). Here the CDR3 DNA reads TGTGCCAGCGACGGGGACAGCCGTAATACGCAGTATTTT. Protein product: CASDGDSRNTQYF.

This CDR3 is CASSLGTSGGAYTDTQYF. The CDR3 nucleotides are TGCGCCAGCAGCTTGGGAACTAGCGGGGGGGCGTACACAGATACGCAGTATTTT. The chain recombines TRBV5-1 with TRBJ2-3, with 13 bases identical to TRBD2. CDR1 SGHRS and CDR2 YFSETQ come from the germline V gene. V was pared by 0 bases and J by 2 bases, with 6 bases of the junction left unmatched. The CDR3 runs 18 residues.

The chain carries TRBV27 and TRBJ2-5; the D is unclear. In germline, CDR1 is MNHEY, CDR2 SMNVEV (reference sequence). Between the trimmed V and J ends, which lost 1 base and 2 bases, there was a span of 8 bases. The CDR3 is 14 residues long. The CDR3, as DNA: TGTGCCAGCAGTTTATATAGGTTACAAGAGACCCAGTACTTC. Translating gives CASSLYRLQETQYF.

The rearrangement uses TRBV15 and TRBJ1-1; no clear D. This CDR3 comprises 14 residues. Looked up from germline, CDR1 is LNHNV and CDR2 is YYDKDF (reference sequence). V was pared by 0 bases and J by 1 base, with 6 bases between. For the CDR3, the DNA is TGTGCCACCAGCAGAGATCAAGGGAACACTGAAGCTTTCTTT. The encoded protein is CATSRDQGNTEAFF.

The chain combines TRBV27 with TRBJ1-6; TRBD1 matches 8 bases. Germline V gene sequence: CDR1 MNHEY, CDR2 SMNVEV (reference sequence). V lost 6 bases to trimming and J lost 10 bases; unmatched junction nucleotides: 14. The CDR3 consists of 16 residues. The CDR3 region is CASSSWQGRGRSPLHF. The CDR3 coding sequence is TGTGCCAGCAGCTCCTGGCAGGGCAGGGGGCGATCACCCCTCCACTTT.

This chain uses TRBV4-1 with TRBJ1-1; D ambiguous. The germline V gene has CDR1 MGHRA and CDR2 YSYEKL. V dropped 0 bases and J dropped 0 bases, with 14 bases sitting between them. The CDR3 sequence is 17 residues long. The CDR3 DNA is TGCGCCAGCAGCCAAGATACCCCGCCGCACATGAACACTGAAGCTTTCTTT. This sequence encodes CASSQDTPPHMNTEAFF.

V gene TRBV18 combines with J gene TRBJ1-1; no clear D gene. The CDR3 sequence is 14 residues long. The V end was cut by 3 bases, the J end by 4 bases, with 12 bases between. CDR1 is KGHSH, CDR2 LQKENI, per germline. The CDR3 here is CASSPDLRSTEAFF. The CDR3, as DNA: TGTGCCAGCTCACCCGACCTGCGGAGCACTGAAGCTTTCTTT.

The chain couples TRBV19 to TRBJ1-6; no firm D call. The CDR3 extends over 16 amino acids. Germline V gene lookup returns CDR1 LNHDA and CDR2 SQIVND (reference sequence). V was cut by 5 bases and J by 0 bases, with 11 bases left in between. The chain's CDR3 is CASSPAVSSYNSPLHF. CDR3 nucleotide sequence: TGTGCCAGTAGTCCGGCGGTGAGCTCCTATAATTCACCCCTCCACTTT.

The genes are TRBV7-3 and TRBJ2-2; tentative D call: TRBD1 (6 bases). Germline-derived CDR1 and CDR2 are SGHTA and FQGTGA. The CDR3 runs to 16 residues. Trimming removed 5 bases from V and 0 bases from J, with 13 bases in between. The CDR3: CASSPDRATNTGELFF. The CDR3 DNA reads TGTGCCAGCAGCCCGGACAGAGCCACGAACACCGGGGAGCTGTTTTTT.

This clone came up once. The V gene is TRBV6-6, the J gene TRBJ2-1; D possibly corresponds to TRBD1 (6 bases). V was clipped by 0 bases and J by 9 bases, with 9 bases between them. The CDR3 is made up of 13 amino acids. Germline CDR1 is MNHNY and CDR2 is SVGAGI (reference sequence). The CDR3 nucleotides read TGTGCCAGCAGTTACTCTGGGGGCAGTGAGCAGTTCTTC. It is translated as CASSYSGGSEQFF.

V gene TRBV10-3 combines with J gene TRBJ2-1, with TRBD2 as a possible D gene (5 bases). V was pared by 9 bases and J by 9 bases, with 27 bases between. The CDR3 is 16 residues long. Germline V lookup: CDR1 ENHRY, CDR2 SYGVKD. CDR3 in DNA: TGTGCCATAAATACTCCGGGCCCCGGGAATAAGGTTGAGCAGTTCTTC. This translates into CAINTPGPGNKVEQFF.

This clone was detected only once. This chain joins TRBV7-8 and TRBJ2-1, with D perhaps given as TRBD1 or TRBD2 (5 bases each). The V end was cut by 1 base, the J end by 0 bases, with 10 bases between. The CDR3 consists of 16 residues. Germline V lookup: CDR1 SGHVS, CDR2 FQNEAQ. CDR3 region: CASSLGGLVSYNEQFF. CDR3 DNA: TGTGCCAGCAGCTTAGGGGGGTTAGTCTCCTACAATGAGCAGTTCTTC.

The rearrangement uses TRBV20-1 and TRBJ2-1; TRBD2 aligns across 11 bases. The CDR3 runs to 10 residues. Germline lookup yields CDR1 DFQATT and CDR2 SNEGSKA (reference sequence). This CDR3 is CTQLSGGEFF. In nucleotides, the CDR3 is TGCACCCAGCTTAGCGGGGGGGAGTTCTTC.